The clone carrying this T cell receptor (beta chain) was seen ten or more times. Its antigen is still unknown. The sample belongs to a study of CD8 T cells in ankylosing spondylitis. The study's findings and limits: Clones tied to disease were said to be significantly enriched in matched ankylosing spondylitis synovial fluid. The authors found the disease-linked clones to be CD8+ and relatively rare in peripheral blood. Earlier literature documents some of the motif variants in reactive arthritis synovial fluid and blood.

The V gene end was trimmed by 5 bases and the J gene end by 4 bases; junction bases not matched to a gene: 8. This CDR3 is built from 14 residues. Per the germline V gene, CDR1 is MNHEY and CDR2 is SMNVEV (reference sequence). Library preparation for TCR beta used quantitative 5'-RACE with molecular barcodes. One entry per CDR3 protein results from TCRdb running MiXCR on the 5' RACE reads. This sample yields roughly 97,000 distinct CDR3 sequences, of which about 7.7% are seen a single time; 8.5% to 10% belongs to the top ten. The origin of this receptor is a male donor with ankylosing spondylitis or in good health (not recorded which). Sequencing was done on a sample of blood, either unsorted or a sorted T cell fraction (not recorded which). This chain joins TRBV27 and TRBJ2-7, with 7 bases lining up with TRBD1. The CDR3 region has the DNA TGTGCCAGCAGTCTGGGACAGCCCTTTTACGAGCAGTACTTC. This gives the protein CASSLGQPFYEQYF.